This T cell receptor (beta chain) was identified in a study of response to subunit inactivated influenza vaccine. This clonotype was detected many times. V gave up 3 bases and J gave up 7 bases, with 19 bases separating them. Germline V lookup: CDR1 SGHDN, CDR2 FVKESK. The CDR3 runs 16 residues. TCRdb recomputed calls from the RT-PCR reads with MiXCR, one row per CDR3 protein. This table holds approximately 490,000 distinct CDR3 sequences, about 7.2% found once. The V call is TRBV14, the J call TRBJ2-1, with D possibly being TRBD2 (6 bases). The sequenced sample was PBMCs from blood, obtained around 25 months after vaccination. The receptor was isolated from a man in his fifties or sixties who received an inactivated influenza vaccine. CDR3 amino acids: CASSQLSGLGWNEQFF. CDR3 sequence (DNA): TGTGCCAGCAGCCAGTTAAGCGGGTTGGGATGGAATGAGCAGTTCTTC.